The subject of this entry is one TCR beta chain. Antigen specificity is unknown. Germline V CDR1 and CDR2: LNHNV, YYDKDF (reference sequence). The CDR3 is 15 amino acids. The J segment lost 5 bases and the V segment lost 5 bases, leaving 9 bases of the junction unmatched. Produced via immunoSEQ multiplex PCR; TCRdb's table is partial and in-frame only. The table has about 84,000 clones, over 70% seen once. The TCR-sequenced patients were a few responders to pembrolizumab. The entry originates in a study of PD-1 blockade in mismatch repair-deficient tumors. Study-wide results and caveats: Tumor-resident clones, often undetectable pretreatment in blood, expanded then contracted after pembrolizumab.

The source material was peripheral blood, sampled 12 weeks after starting pembrolizumab. This TCR was recovered from an adult with mismatch repair-deficient cancer. The gene calls are TRBV15 and TRBJ2-5, with 9 bases fitting TRBD1. CDR3 sequence: CATSDTGTGWETQYF. The CDR3 nucleotides are TGTGCCACCAGCGATACCGGGACAGGGTGGGAGACCCAGTACTTC.